This T cell receptor beta chain comes out of a study of blood T cell repertoires in COVID-19. The assay was immunoSEQ multiplex PCR, and TCRdb's table has in-frame clones only and misses some. The sample contains 200,000 to 250,000 clones, 86% of which appear only once. Trimming removed 1 base at V and 0 bases at J, with 19 bases between. CDR1 and CDR2 from the germline V gene are SGHDT and YYEEEE. The CDR3 has 18 residues. The TCR was taken from a woman in her 50s in a cohort exposed to, infected with or recovered from COVID-19 (not recorded which). Specimen: PBMCs or T cells enriched from blood (not recorded which). The rearrangement joins TRBV5-6 to TRBJ1-2, with a weak D call TRBD1 (6 bases). The CDR3 region has the DNA TGTGCCAGCAGCTTGAGGTGGGCAGGGGCCTTAGCTAACTATGGCTACACCTTC. Translation gives CASSLRWAGALANYGYTF.